These T cell receptor beta chains were read from a single sample in a study of vaccination and CD4 T cells after COVID-19. No antigen is known for these receptors. Via MiXCR, TCRdb re-called the PCR reads, giving one row per CDR3 protein. The sample carries 6,000 to 6,500 distinct CDR3 sequences, about 75% recorded once. Sequenced input: CD4+ T cells from blood, cultured in vitro. The receptors originated from a human donor who had recovered from COVID-19. CDR3s leave out the opening cysteine and the closing phenylalanine or tryptophan. The order of the fields is CDR3 protein, J gene, V gene, CDR3 length.

cdr3_aa: ASSKTELPPNYGYT
j_call: TRBJ1-2
v_call: TRBV6-2/TRBV6-3
cdr3_length: 14

cdr3_aa: ASSFVYEQY
j_call: TRBJ2-7
v_call: TRBV7-2
cdr3_length: 9

cdr3_aa: ASSRTGGSSLTEAF
j_call: TRBJ1-1
v_call: TRBV4-2
cdr3_length: 14

cdr3_aa: AGTGLVGTGELF
j_call: TRBJ2-2
v_call: TRBV10-1
cdr3_length: 12

cdr3_aa: ASSPIAGGPHEQF
j_call: TRBJ2-1
v_call: TRBV7-9
cdr3_length: 13

cdr3_aa: ASSPLPLGSSYNSPLH
j_call: TRBJ1-6
v_call: TRBV18
cdr3_length: 16

cdr3_aa: ASSLGPGRTGELF
j_call: TRBJ2-2
v_call: TRBV7-9
cdr3_length: 13

cdr3_aa: ASSRGQLGNTEAF
j_call: TRBJ1-1
v_call: TRBV11-2
cdr3_length: 13

cdr3_aa: SARKQGLSSYNEQF
j_call: TRBJ2-1
v_call: TRBV20-1
cdr3_length: 14

cdr3_aa: ASYNPLAKNIQY
j_call: TRBJ2-4
v_call: TRBV2
cdr3_length: 12

cdr3_aa: ASSKDRGSYTEAF
j_call: TRBJ1-1
v_call: TRBV19
cdr3_length: 13

cdr3_aa: ASSSKGGHGGELF
j_call: TRBJ2-2
v_call: TRBV10-2
cdr3_length: 13

cdr3_aa: ASSTSGVLT
j_call: TRBJ1-2
v_call: TRBV19
cdr3_length: 9

cdr3_aa: ASSFSKGGLPLH
j_call: TRBJ1-6
v_call: TRBV27
cdr3_length: 12

cdr3_aa: ASSLRGSSGNTIY
j_call: TRBJ1-3
v_call: TRBV7-9
cdr3_length: 13

cdr3_aa: ASSDRNQPQH
j_call: TRBJ1-5
v_call: TRBV6-1
cdr3_length: 10

cdr3_aa: ASSFSASGGAPQY
j_call: TRBJ2-3
v_call: TRBV27
cdr3_length: 13